One and the same sample provided the 12 T cell receptor beta chains below, sequenced in a study of CD8 T cells in ankylosing spondylitis. TCRdb passed the 5' RACE reads through MiXCR, listing each CDR3 protein once. Of more than 150,000 distinct CDR3 sequences listed, 9.5% to 13% are singletons. The sequenced sample consisted of blood, either unsorted or a sorted T cell fraction (not recorded which). The receptors were sampled from a male donor with ankylosing spondylitis or in good health (not recorded which).

Concerning this clonotype: This may be a read error: a much more frequent sequence differs by one nucleotide. The chain is built from TRBV12-3 or TRBV12-4 and TRBJ2-1; 8 bases are shared with TRBD1. This CDR3 region has 15 residues. J lost 9 bases, V lost 5 bases, and 12 bases had no gene match. CDR3 coding DNA: TGTGCCAGCAGTAACCGGGACAGGAAAGGGAGTGAGCAGTTCTTC. Residues: CASSNRDRKGSEQFF.

This clonotype has just a few counts. This chain connects TRBV5-1 to TRBJ2-7; 9 nucleotides agree with TRBD1. The CDR3 spans 15 residues. The germline gives CDR1 SGHRS, CDR2 YFSETQ. The J segment lost 0 bases and the V segment lost 4 bases, leaving 5 bases of the junction unmatched. The CDR3 nucleotides are TGCGCCAGCAGCGGTGTGACAGGGGGCTCCTACGAGCAGTACTTC. Protein sequence: CASSGVTGGSYEQYF.

This clonotype showed up many times. The V gene is TRBV12-3 or TRBV12-4, the J gene TRBJ1-5, with a tentative D call TRBD1 (6 bases). This CDR3 is built from 15 residues. Trimming removed 0 bases at V and 2 bases at J, with 8 bases between. The CDR3: CASSLAPGGNQPQHF. In DNA form, the CDR3 reads TGTGCCAGCAGTTTAGCCCCAGGGGGCAATCAGCCCCAGCATTTT.

This clonotype has a count of ten or more. The genes are TRBV20-1 and TRBJ1-2; D perhaps matches TRBD1 (6 bases). The CDR3 sequence is 14 residues long. Germline CDR1 and CDR2: DFQATT and SNEGSKA (reference sequence). The V end lost 3 bases, the J end lost 4 bases, and 15 bases lay between the germline ends. The CDR3 DNA reads TGCAGTGCTAGTCACGAGGGGGGAGGCTATGGCTACACCTTC. Encoded protein: CSASHEGGGYGYTF.

This clonotype has ten or more counts. V is TRBV6-2 or TRBV6-3 and J is TRBJ2-2; TRBD1 is a possible D gene (5 bases). Trimming stripped 6 bases from V and 4 bases from J, with 24 bases between. This CDR3 comprises 18 residues. Germline-derived CDR1 and CDR2 are MNHEY and SVGEGT. CDR3 nucleotides: TGTGCCAGCAGCTCTGCCCCTCCACAGGTGCGACGCACCGGGGAGCTGTTTTTT. Its translation is CASSSAPPQVRRTGELFF.

There are a few counts of this clonotype. The CDR3 DNA follows: TGCGCCAGCAGCTTGCCTAGCGGCGGCACAGATACGCAGTATTTT. Its translation is CASSLPSGGTDTQYF. V and J are TRBV5-1 and TRBJ2-3; TRBD2 matches 7 bases. This CDR3 has 15 residues. V lost 1 base and J lost 1; bases outside the gene matches: 3. Per germline, CDR1 SGHRS and CDR2 YFSETQ.

This chain uses TRBV10-2 with TRBJ2-6; D not certain. The CDR3 loop spans 17 amino acids. Trimming took 1 base from V and 0 from J, leaving 10 bases between them. Germline CDR1 is WSHSY and CDR2 is SAAADI. The CDR3 coding sequence is TGCGCCAGCAGTGAGTTCCAGTTCGCCTCTGGGGCCAACGTCCTGACTTTC. This sequence encodes CASSEFQFASGANVLTF.

J is TRBJ2-6 and V is TRBV3-1; D is ambiguous. With 0 bases removed from V and 4 bases from J, the gap between germline ends came to 10 bases. Germline V lookup: CDR1 LGHDT, CDR2 YNNKEL (reference sequence). The CDR3 spans 16 residues. In DNA, the CDR3 is TGTGCCAGCAGCCAAGATTTTGGTATGGGGGCCAACGTCCTGACTTTC. It specifies CASSQDFGMGANVLTF.

This clonotype was observed at least ten times. The chain carries TRBV28 and TRBJ2-2, with D perhaps given as TRBD1 or TRBD2 (5 bases each). CDR3 size: 15 residues. V lost 2 bases to trimming and J lost 6 bases, with 13 bases between them. The germline V gene encodes CDR1 MDHEN and CDR2 SYDVKM. This CDR3 is CASSLRLLGAGELFF. The CDR3 DNA reads TGTGCCAGCAGTTTACGACTATTGGGGGCCGGGGAGCTGTTTTTT.

The chain is built from TRBV7-2 and TRBJ2-1; perhaps D is TRBD1 or TRBD2 (5 bases each). The CDR3 totals 15 residues. In germline, CDR1 is SGHTA, CDR2 FQGNSA. The ends were cut back, 5 bases at V and 5 bases at J, with 16 bases in the middle. The CDR3 spells CASSPGTRQDNEQFF. CDR3 sequence (DNA): TGTGCCAGCAGCCCAGGGACCCGTCAGGACAATGAGCAGTTCTTC.

This clonotype has a count of ten or more. This chain connects TRBV29-1 to TRBJ2-3; 9 nucleotides agree with TRBD2. Germline V lookup: CDR1 SQVTM, CDR2 ANQGSEA. The CDR3 contains 14 residues. The trim removed 0 bases at V and 10 bases at J, leaving 8 bases unmatched. CDR3 DNA sequence: TGCAGCGTTGAAGAATATAGCGGGAGATCCGCGCAGTATTTT. This codes for CSVEEYSGRSAQYF.

The rearrangement joins TRBV15 to TRBJ2-7, with D possibly matching TRBD2 (6 bases). This CDR3 region has 15 residues. The V and J ends lost 0 bases and 2 bases respectively, with 11 bases between them. Germline V CDR1 and CDR2: LNHNV, YYDKDF (reference sequence). CDR3: CATSRDLEGPYEQYF. For the CDR3, the DNA is TGTGCCACCAGCAGAGATTTGGAGGGGCCCTACGAGCAGTACTTC.